These T cell receptor beta chains were read from a single sample in a study of T cells after yellow fever vaccination. TCRdb reprocessed the 5' RACE reads via MiXCR and lists one record per CDR3 protein. The sample has some 390,000 distinct CDR3 sequences; around 19% are singletons. Sequences were derived from PBMCs, sampled before the yellow fever booster vaccination. These receptors were obtained from a man younger than 30 who received the YFV17D yellow fever vaccine. Both conserved end residues are part of each CDR3. The order of the fields is V gene, J gene, clone size, D gene, CDR3 DNA, CDR3 protein. The D gene is left open where the match is weak. Expanded clones get a size class; other rows say once, few or many, or leave the size out.

v_call: TRBV12-3/TRBV12-4; j_call: TRBJ1-1; clone_size: -; d_call: -; cdr3_nt: TGTGCCAGCACCTGGGGGGGAAACACTGAAGCTTTCTTT; cdr3_aa: CASTWGGNTEAFF
v_call: TRBV20-1; j_call: TRBJ2-3; clone_size: many; d_call: TRBD2; cdr3_nt: TGCAGTGCCCCGACTACTAGCGGGAGCACAGATACGCAGTATTTT; cdr3_aa: CSAPTTSGSTDTQYF
v_call: TRBV28; j_call: TRBJ2-1; clone_size: few; d_call: -; cdr3_nt: TGTGCCAGCAGCCCTCCCGGGACATATAACAATGAGCAGTTCTTC; cdr3_aa: CASSPPGTYNNEQFF
v_call: TRBV7-3; j_call: TRBJ2-1; clone_size: many; d_call: -; cdr3_nt: TGTGCCAGCAGCCCCGCCCCCCGCAATGAGCAGTTCTTC; cdr3_aa: CASSPAPRNEQFF
v_call: TRBV7-3; j_call: TRBJ2-1; clone_size: few; d_call: TRBD2; cdr3_nt: TGTGCCAGCAGCTTATTTGCGGGGGGGTACAATGAGCAGTTCTTC; cdr3_aa: CASSLFAGGYNEQFF
v_call: TRBV5-1; j_call: TRBJ2-1; clone_size: few; d_call: -; cdr3_nt: TGCGCCAGCAGCAAGAACGGAGTTCACGACAATGAGCAGTTCTTC; cdr3_aa: CASSKNGVHDNEQFF
v_call: TRBV6-5; j_call: TRBJ1-6; clone_size: few; d_call: -; cdr3_nt: TGTGCCAGCAGTTACTCGTTGGGCACACCCCTCCACTTT; cdr3_aa: CASSYSLGTPLHF
v_call: TRBV3-1; j_call: TRBJ2-2; clone_size: -; d_call: -; cdr3_nt: TGTGCCAGCAGCCAGACCAGGATCACCGGGGAGCTGTTTTTT; cdr3_aa: CASSQTRITGELFF
v_call: TRBV5-1; j_call: TRBJ2-1; clone_size: -; d_call: TRBD2; cdr3_nt: TGCGCCAGCAGCTGGACCCCTCGGGGGAGCGGGGTACTTTCGAGCTACAATGAGCAGTTCTTC; cdr3_aa: CASSWTPRGSGVLSSYNEQFF
v_call: TRBV4-2; j_call: TRBJ2-1; clone_size: few; d_call: -; cdr3_nt: TGTGCCAGCAGTCCGGGACACGGGGTTGAGCAGTTCTTC; cdr3_aa: CASSPGHGVEQFF
v_call: TRBV24-1; j_call: TRBJ2-3; clone_size: few; d_call: TRBD2; cdr3_nt: TGTGCCACCAGTGACGGGGGGGCGTTAGATACGCAGTATTTT; cdr3_aa: CATSDGGALDTQYF
v_call: TRBV20-1; j_call: TRBJ2-2; clone_size: many; d_call: -; cdr3_nt: TGCAGTGCTGCGGGGCGGAACACCGGGGAGCTGTTTTTT; cdr3_aa: CSAAGRNTGELFF
v_call: TRBV20-1; j_call: TRBJ2-3; clone_size: -; d_call: -; cdr3_nt: TGCAGTGCTAGAGCCCCCTTGGCAACGGATACGCAGTATTTT; cdr3_aa: CSARAPLATDTQYF
v_call: TRBV6-5; j_call: TRBJ2-5; clone_size: -; d_call: TRBD1; cdr3_nt: TGTGCCAGCAGTTCGACAGGGGCGCGACAAGAGACCCAGTACTTC; cdr3_aa: CASSSTGARQETQYF
v_call: TRBV29-1; j_call: TRBJ2-5; clone_size: few; d_call: -; cdr3_nt: TGCAGCGTCGAAGACAGGCAGGTCCAAGAGACCCAGTACTTC; cdr3_aa: CSVEDRQVQETQYF
v_call: TRBV9; j_call: TRBJ2-1; clone_size: -; d_call: TRBD2; cdr3_nt: TGTGCCAGCAGCGCGGGACTAGCGATTGAGCAGTTCTTC; cdr3_aa: CASSAGLAIEQFF
v_call: TRBV27; j_call: TRBJ2-7; clone_size: -; d_call: -; cdr3_nt: TGTGCCAGCAGTTTATCGTCCGACTACGAGCAGTACTTC; cdr3_aa: CASSLSSDYEQYF
v_call: TRBV28; j_call: TRBJ2-1; clone_size: many; d_call: -; cdr3_nt: TGTGCCAGCAGTGCCTACAATGAGCAGTTCTTC; cdr3_aa: CASSAYNEQFF
v_call: TRBV19; j_call: TRBJ2-6; clone_size: few; d_call: -; cdr3_nt: TGTGCCAGTAGTATTAGCGGATCCTCTGGGGCCAACGTCCTGACTTTC; cdr3_aa: CASSISGSSGANVLTF
v_call: TRBV10-3; j_call: TRBJ1-6; clone_size: few; d_call: -; cdr3_nt: TGTGCCATCAGACAGACAGATTATAATTCACCCCTCCACTTT; cdr3_aa: CAIRQTDYNSPLHF
v_call: TRBV12-3/TRBV12-4; j_call: TRBJ1-6; clone_size: few; d_call: -; cdr3_nt: TGTGCCAGCAGTTCCCACGGACGGATCCCAAATTCACCCCTCCACTTT; cdr3_aa: CASSSHGRIPNSPLHF
v_call: TRBV4-1; j_call: TRBJ1-2; clone_size: few; d_call: -; cdr3_nt: TGCGCCAGCAGGGGCATAGGACAGTATGGCTACACCTTC; cdr3_aa: CASRGIGQYGYTF
v_call: TRBV3-1; j_call: TRBJ2-2; clone_size: few; d_call: TRBD1; cdr3_nt: TGTGCCAGCAGAACGAGTACAGGGGCCTCGCGGGTCGGGGAGCTGTTTTTT; cdr3_aa: CASRTSTGASRVGELFF
v_call: TRBV7-9; j_call: TRBJ2-7; clone_size: -; d_call: TRBD1; cdr3_nt: TGTGCCAGCAGCCGCTTCGGGTCGGGACAGCAATCCTACGAGCAGTACTTC; cdr3_aa: CASSRFGSGQQSYEQYF
v_call: TRBV6-5; j_call: TRBJ2-7; clone_size: -; d_call: -; cdr3_nt: TGTGCCAGCAGTTACGGGCCTAGGGCCGAGCAGTACTTC; cdr3_aa: CASSYGPRAEQYF
v_call: TRBV5-1; j_call: TRBJ2-5; clone_size: many; d_call: TRBD2; cdr3_nt: TGCGCCAGCAGCTCTAGCGGGGAGACCCAGTACTTC; cdr3_aa: CASSSSGETQYF
v_call: TRBV18; j_call: TRBJ1-1; clone_size: -; d_call: TRBD1; cdr3_nt: TGTGCCAGCAGACAGGGTGAAAACACTGAAGCTTTCTTT; cdr3_aa: CASRQGENTEAFF
v_call: TRBV20-1; j_call: TRBJ2-3; clone_size: many; d_call: -; cdr3_nt: TGCAGTGCTAGAATTGGGTGGGGCACAGATACGCAGTATTTT; cdr3_aa: CSARIGWGTDTQYF
v_call: TRBV4-2; j_call: TRBJ1-4; clone_size: -; d_call: -; cdr3_nt: TGTGCCAGCAGCCAAGACGAGACAACAGAAAAACTGTTTTTT; cdr3_aa: CASSQDETTEKLFF
v_call: TRBV7-3; j_call: TRBJ2-1; clone_size: -; d_call: -; cdr3_nt: TGTGCCAGCAGCCTACAGAGCAGAACAGGGTACAATGAGCAGTTCTTC; cdr3_aa: CASSLQSRTGYNEQFF
v_call: TRBV5-1; j_call: TRBJ1-4; clone_size: once; d_call: -; cdr3_nt: TGCGCCAGCAGCTCCTCAGCGCAGAGTAATGAAAAACTGTTTTTT; cdr3_aa: CASSSSAQSNEKLFF
v_call: TRBV7-9; j_call: TRBJ2-1; clone_size: few; d_call: -; cdr3_nt: TGTGCCAGCAACCCGCGGGGGCCGTTATCCAATGAGCAGTTCTTC; cdr3_aa: CASNPRGPLSNEQFF
v_call: TRBV7-9; j_call: TRBJ2-7; clone_size: few; d_call: -; cdr3_nt: TGTGCCAGCAGCCCTAGGACAAAACCCTACGAGCAGTACTTC; cdr3_aa: CASSPRTKPYEQYF
v_call: TRBV5-5; j_call: TRBJ1-2; clone_size: -; d_call: -; cdr3_nt: TGTGCCAGCACCAGAGGGCAGACCTACTATGGCTACACCTTC; cdr3_aa: CASTRGQTYYGYTF
v_call: TRBV7-2; j_call: TRBJ2-3; clone_size: few; d_call: -; cdr3_nt: TGTGCCAGCAGCTTAGATTCGCAGGGAGCAGATACGCAGTATTTT; cdr3_aa: CASSLDSQGADTQYF
v_call: TRBV5-1; j_call: TRBJ2-5; clone_size: -; d_call: TRBD2; cdr3_nt: TGCGCCAGCAGCCGGACGACTAGCGGCCCGCAAGAGACCCAGTACTTC; cdr3_aa: CASSRTTSGPQETQYF
v_call: TRBV7-2; j_call: TRBJ2-1; clone_size: -; d_call: -; cdr3_nt: TGTGCCAGCAGCCCCATCTACTCCTACAATGAGCAGTTCTTC; cdr3_aa: CASSPIYSYNEQFF
v_call: TRBV7-9; j_call: TRBJ1-5; clone_size: few; d_call: TRBD1; cdr3_nt: TGTGCCAGCAGCGGAGGGACAGGCTACAATCAGCCCCAGCATTTT; cdr3_aa: CASSGGTGYNQPQHF
v_call: TRBV29-1; j_call: TRBJ1-2; clone_size: few; d_call: -; cdr3_nt: TGCAGCGTTGCGAACAGGGTTCGCTATGGCTACACCTTC; cdr3_aa: CSVANRVRYGYTF
v_call: TRBV6-5; j_call: TRBJ1-2; clone_size: few; d_call: -; cdr3_nt: TGTGCCAGCACCAGCTCGGGGTATGGCTACACCTTC; cdr3_aa: CASTSSGYGYTF
v_call: TRBV29-1; j_call: TRBJ2-7; clone_size: -; d_call: TRBD1; cdr3_nt: TGCAGCGTTGTGTTAGCGACAGGGGGTTACTACGAGCAGTACTTC; cdr3_aa: CSVVLATGGYYEQYF
v_call: TRBV5-8; j_call: TRBJ2-1; clone_size: -; d_call: -; cdr3_nt: TGTGCCAGCAGCCCGAGGGGGGGGTTTCGGTTCTTC; cdr3_aa: CASSPRGGFRFF
v_call: TRBV27; j_call: TRBJ2-7; clone_size: -; d_call: -; cdr3_nt: TGTGCCAGCAGTTCGCCGGCGGGGGCTTTCGACGAGCAGTACTTC; cdr3_aa: CASSSPAGAFDEQYF
v_call: TRBV6-2/TRBV6-3; j_call: TRBJ2-5; clone_size: many; d_call: -; cdr3_nt: TGTGCCAGCAGCCCGGGACACACCTCAGAGACCCAGTACTTC; cdr3_aa: CASSPGHTSETQYF
v_call: TRBV4-2; j_call: TRBJ1-2; clone_size: few; d_call: -; cdr3_nt: TGTGCCAGCAGCCAAGACCTGGAGTTTGGTGGCTACACCTTC; cdr3_aa: CASSQDLEFGGYTF